The clone carrying this T cell receptor beta chain was observed a handful of times. The antigen remains undetermined. The sequenced template was cDNA made from the entire isolated RNA. Profiled with immunoSEQ multiplex PCR; TCRdb holds only in-frame clones, not every one. This sample has over 150,000 clones, with 10% found just once. This record belongs to a study of beta chain features in type 1 diabetes. Study-wide results and limits: Among all four CD4+ subsets, Type 1 diabetes patients had TCRB CDR3s that were moderately but significantly shorter.

The collection from each donor was one heparinised blood draw averaging roughly 100 mL. The receptor comes from a man aged 25 to 40 with type 1 diabetes. Sample: central memory CD4+ T cells from blood.

The CDR3 nucleotides read TGTGCCAGCAGCTTAGGACTCGGATCCACAGATACGCAGTATTTT. Amino acids: CASSLGLGSTDTQYF. This chain connects TRBV11-2 to TRBJ2-3; the D is unclear. This CDR3 spans 15 amino acids. Trimming took off 1 base at V and 2 bases at J, with 10 bases between the two ends. The germline CDR1 and CDR2 sequences are SGHAT and FQNNGV.